Listed below are T cell receptor beta chains from one sample, sequenced in a study of blood T cell repertoires in COVID-19. The assay was immunoSEQ multiplex PCR, and TCRdb's table has in-frame clones only and misses some. The table has 150,000 to 200,000 clones, roughly 88% seen once. The specimen was peripheral blood. These receptors were taken from a man between 60 and 70 years old with acute or convalescent COVID-19. CDR3s include the opening cysteine and the closing phenylalanine or tryptophan. The D gene is left open where the match is weak. Clone size, where shown, is once, few, many, or a class for clones that have expanded.

V gene: TRBV3-1/TRBV3-2; clone size: .; J gene: TRBJ2-7; D gene: TRBD1; CDR3 DNA: TGTGCCAGCAGCCAAGATGTGGGACAGGGAGCCTACGAGCAGTACTTC; CDR3 protein: CASSQDVGQGAYEQYF
V gene: TRBV5-6; clone size: once; J gene: TRBJ2-1; D gene: TRBD2; CDR3 DNA: TGTGCCAGCAGCTTAGGTACCTCCTCTAGTGGAGCGGGAGTATTCTTC; CDR3 protein: CASSLGTSSSGAGVFF
V gene: TRBV2; clone size: .; J gene: TRBJ1-1; D gene: TRBD1; CDR3 DNA: TGTGCCAGCACCGGGACAGGGGGCGCGGGCACTGAAGCTTTCTTT; CDR3 protein: CASTGTGGAGTEAFF
V gene: TRBV5-1; clone size: .; J gene: TRBJ1-2; D gene: .; CDR3 DNA: TGCGCCAGCAGCTTGGCCCTAGCGGACTATGGCTACACCTTC; CDR3 protein: CASSLALADYGYTF
V gene: TRBV10-3; clone size: .; J gene: TRBJ1-1; D gene: .; CDR3 DNA: TGTGCCATCAGTGAGTCGACCGGGTTAGATTGGCGGGTGAACACTGAAGCTTTCTTT; CDR3 protein: CAISESTGLDWRVNTEAFF
V gene: TRBV7-2; clone size: .; J gene: TRBJ1-3; D gene: .; CDR3 DNA: TGTGCCAGCAGCGAACCCAGGACTTCTGGAAACACCATATATTTT; CDR3 protein: CASSEPRTSGNTIYF
V gene: TRBV25-1; clone size: .; J gene: TRBJ1-4; D gene: .; CDR3 DNA: TGTGCCAGCAGTTCCTCGGAGGGGTTCCGTGAAAAACTGTTTTTT; CDR3 protein: CASSSSEGFREKLFF
V gene: TRBV4-2; clone size: few; J gene: TRBJ1-4; D gene: .; CDR3 DNA: TGTGCCAGCAGCCAAGAGGGGGGTAGGGGAGAAAAACTGTTTTTT; CDR3 protein: CASSQEGGRGEKLFF
V gene: TRBV2; clone size: .; J gene: TRBJ2-2; D gene: TRBD2; CDR3 DNA: TGTGCCAGCAGCGGGAGGACCGGGGAGCTGTTTTTT; CDR3 protein: CASSGRTGELFF
V gene: TRBV28; clone size: .; J gene: TRBJ2-2; D gene: TRBD2; CDR3 DNA: TGTGCCAGCAGTTTTCCAGGCAGCGGGAGGCGCACCGGGGAGCTGTTTTTT; CDR3 protein: CASSFPGSGRRTGELFF
V gene: TRBV7-9; clone size: few; J gene: TRBJ1-4; D gene: .; CDR3 DNA: TGTGCCAGCATAAGAGGGACAACTAATGAAAAACTGTTTTTT; CDR3 protein: CASIRGTTNEKLFF
V gene: TRBV11-2; clone size: .; J gene: TRBJ2-7; D gene: TRBD1; CDR3 DNA: TGTGCCAGCAGCTTAGTCCCAGGGGGAGTGCCCGAGCAGTACTTC; CDR3 protein: CASSLVPGGVPEQYF
V gene: TRBV18; clone size: .; J gene: TRBJ2-7; D gene: TRBD2; CDR3 DNA: TGTGCCAGCTCACTGGCGTCCGGGACTAGCGGGAGACTTAGCTCCTACGAGCAGTACTTC; CDR3 protein: CASSLASGTSGRLSSYEQYF
V gene: TRBV7-9; clone size: .; J gene: TRBJ1-4; D gene: .; CDR3 DNA: TGTGCCAGCAGCCTTACGGGGGGAAATGAAAAACTGTTTTTT; CDR3 protein: CASSLTGGNEKLFF
V gene: TRBV6-5; clone size: .; J gene: TRBJ1-5; D gene: .; CDR3 DNA: TGTGCCAGCAATTCGCAGGGCGGCAATCAGCCCCAGCATTTT; CDR3 protein: CASNSQGGNQPQHF
V gene: TRBV7-2; clone size: .; J gene: TRBJ1-2; D gene: .; CDR3 DNA: TGTGCCAGCAGCTTACTGAGAAACTATGGCTACACCTTC; CDR3 protein: CASSLLRNYGYTF
V gene: TRBV9; clone size: .; J gene: TRBJ2-3; D gene: .; CDR3 DNA: TGTGCCAGCAGCGTAGCACTAATCACAGATACGCAGTATTTT; CDR3 protein: CASSVALITDTQYF
V gene: TRBV6-5; clone size: .; J gene: TRBJ2-7; D gene: .; CDR3 DNA: TGTGCCAGCAGGGTCGGTGGGGCACCTTACGAGCAGTACTTC; CDR3 protein: CASRVGGAPYEQYF
V gene: TRBV9; clone size: .; J gene: TRBJ2-3; D gene: .; CDR3 DNA: TGTGCCAGCAGCGCCCTAATCGACAGGTCCGATACGCAGTATTTT; CDR3 protein: CASSALIDRSDTQYF
V gene: TRBV7-2; clone size: .; J gene: TRBJ2-7; D gene: .; CDR3 DNA: TGTGCCAGCAGCTTAGGAGGGTTCTACGAGCAGTACTTC; CDR3 protein: CASSLGGFYEQYF
V gene: TRBV28; clone size: .; J gene: TRBJ2-7; D gene: TRBD2; CDR3 DNA: TGTGCCAGCAGTCGAGACGGACTAGCGGGATCCCTCTGGTACTTC; CDR3 protein: CASSRDGLAGSLWYF
V gene: TRBV4-3; clone size: .; J gene: TRBJ2-3; D gene: TRBD1; CDR3 DNA: TGCGCCAGCAGCCAAGATTACAGGGGAATCACAGATACGCAGTATTTT; CDR3 protein: CASSQDYRGITDTQYF
V gene: TRBV11-1; clone size: .; J gene: TRBJ2-1; D gene: TRBD2; CDR3 DNA: TGTGCCAGCAGCTTAGGCGGGAGGTCCTACAATGAGCAGTTCTTC; CDR3 protein: CASSLGGRSYNEQFF
V gene: TRBV20-1; clone size: .; J gene: TRBJ2-1; D gene: .; CDR3 DNA: TGCAGTGTTATTAGATACAATGAGCAGTTCTTC; CDR3 protein: CSVIRYNEQFF
V gene: TRBV6-6; clone size: .; J gene: TRBJ1-5; D gene: TRBD1; CDR3 DNA: TGTGCCAGCAGTTTGCTTACACAGGGGTTCAATCAGCCCCAGCATTTT; CDR3 protein: CASSLLTQGFNQPQHF
V gene: TRBV2; clone size: .; J gene: TRBJ2-5; D gene: .; CDR3 DNA: TGTGCCAGCAGTCCTTATCAAGAGACCCAGTACTTC; CDR3 protein: CASSPYQETQYF
V gene: TRBV6-2/TRBV6-3; clone size: .; J gene: TRBJ1-5; D gene: .; CDR3 DNA: TGTGCCAGCAGTTACTCGACCAGGGTTAGCCAGCCCCAGCATTTT; CDR3 protein: CASSYSTRVSQPQHF
V gene: TRBV9; clone size: .; J gene: TRBJ2-7; D gene: .; CDR3 DNA: TGTGCCAGCAGCGTAGAAGGAGGTCGCGAGCAGTACTTC; CDR3 protein: CASSVEGGREQYF
V gene: TRBV6-5; clone size: .; J gene: TRBJ1-1; D gene: .; CDR3 DNA: TGTGCCAGCAGTAAAACAGGGAGCACTGAAGCTTTCTTT; CDR3 protein: CASSKTGSTEAFF
V gene: TRBV6-2/TRBV6-3; clone size: once; J gene: TRBJ2-3; D gene: TRBD2; CDR3 DNA: TGTGCCAGCAGTCCCGATGGCCAGCGGGAGTTCGTATGGGAAAATACGCAGTATTTT; CDR3 protein: CASSPDGQREFVWENTQYF
V gene: TRBV7-2; clone size: .; J gene: TRBJ1-1; D gene: .; CDR3 DNA: TGTGCCAGCAGCTTAGGGGGGGGCCGTTCCATGAACACTGAAGCTTTCTTT; CDR3 protein: CASSLGGGRSMNTEAFF
V gene: TRBV5-1; clone size: .; J gene: TRBJ2-7; D gene: TRBD2; CDR3 DNA: TGCGCCAGCAGCTTGGGACTAGCGGAGGGGGACGAGCAGTACTTC; CDR3 protein: CASSLGLAEGDEQYF
V gene: TRBV19; clone size: few; J gene: TRBJ1-2; D gene: .; CDR3 DNA: TGTGCCAGCCTGAGAGCTAACTATGGCTACACCTTC; CDR3 protein: CASLRANYGYTF
V gene: TRBV6-1; clone size: .; J gene: TRBJ2-7; D gene: .; CDR3 DNA: TGTGCCAGCAGTGAAAACCTTGAGGGTCGTCGCAACGAGCAGTACTTC; CDR3 protein: CASSENLEGRRNEQYF
V gene: TRBV5-1; clone size: few; J gene: TRBJ2-7; D gene: TRBD1; CDR3 DNA: TGCGCCAGCAGCTTGGGGCGGGGAGGACAGGGGGCGCGGTACGAGCAGTACTTC; CDR3 protein: CASSLGRGGQGARYEQYF
V gene: TRBV7-3; clone size: .; J gene: TRBJ2-2; D gene: TRBD1; CDR3 DNA: TGTGCCAGCAGCACACGTGGGACAGTGTCCCCCGGGGAGCTGTTTTTT; CDR3 protein: CASSTRGTVSPGELFF
V gene: TRBV4-2; clone size: .; J gene: TRBJ2-1; D gene: .; CDR3 DNA: TGTGCCAGCAGCCAAGATATGCGGATCTCCTACAATGAGCAGTTCTTC; CDR3 protein: CASSQDMRISYNEQFF
V gene: TRBV12-1; clone size: .; J gene: TRBJ2-2; D gene: .; CDR3 DNA: TGTGCCAGCAGCTTACCAGGGGAGGGGGCCGGGGAGCTGTTTTTT; CDR3 protein: CASSLPGEGAGELFF
V gene: TRBV19; clone size: .; J gene: TRBJ2-1; D gene: TRBD2; CDR3 DNA: TGTGCCAGTAGTTTGGGGGTGTTCCGCGGGAGGGATGCCTACAATGAGCAGTTCTTC; CDR3 protein: CASSLGVFRGRDAYNEQFF
V gene: TRBV7-9; clone size: .; J gene: TRBJ1-4; D gene: .; CDR3 DNA: TGTGCCAGCAGCCCGAGGTTTTCTAATGAAAAACTGTTTTTT; CDR3 protein: CASSPRFSNEKLFF
V gene: TRBV27; clone size: .; J gene: TRBJ1-1; D gene: .; CDR3 DNA: TGTGCCAGCAGGAAGGACGGACTTCCTGAAGCTTTCTTT; CDR3 protein: CASRKDGLPEAFF